This TCR beta chain was captured by sequencing in a study of T cell clonality in common variable immunodeficiency. General study results and limits: The cause of increased CVID clonality remains unclear without subpopulation sequencing. In common variable immunodeficiency, TCR beta chains reportedly carried fewer deletions and N-nucleotide insertions.

Turning to this clone: What it binds is unknown. The read terminates 3 residues ahead of where the CDR3 ends, so the germline J gene completes it.

From germline, CDR1 is SGHTA and CDR2 FQGNSA. This CDR3 contains 15 residues. The trim removed 3 bases at V and 1 base at J, leaving 5 bases unmatched. Sequencing was performed with immunoSEQ multiplex PCR; in TCRdb, only in-frame clones are kept and a portion is missing. The sample yields around 19,000 clones, without any singletons. This receptor was obtained from a human donor with common variable immunodeficiency. The sequenced sample consisted of peripheral blood mononuclear cells. J is TRBJ2-7 and V is TRBV7-2; the match to TRBD2 covers 8 bases. The CDR3 sequence is CASSFTSGSSYEQYF. The sequenced CDR3 bases are TGTGCCAGCAGCTTTACTAGCGGATCTTCCTACGAG.